The clone carrying this T cell receptor beta chain was found once. Its antigen is as yet unknown. These data are taken from a study of cytomegalovirus exposure and HLA in healthy donors. Study summary: Early on, a data release was issued that held 85 million to 95 million unique TCRs from HLA-typed donors. Study observations and caveats: TCR beta chains numbering about 160 were designated cytomegalovirus-associated. Reports indicated that the classifier achieved high specificity and sensitivity in diagnosing cytomegalovirus status. Prior analysis indicated that the majority of TCR beta V segments exhibited productivity approximately 87% or approximately 30% of the time.

Trimming at V came to 7 bases and at J to 6 bases, leaving 9 bases not matched to a gene. The CDR3 is made up of 15 amino acids. Germline V gives CDR1 MNHNS, CDR2 SASEGT. Primers: 60 Vbeta forward and 13 Jbeta reverse. The repertoire was sequenced with immunoSEQ multiplex PCR; TCRdb's copy has only in-frame clones and lacks some. Among about 130,000 clones listed, over 70% were seen once. Sequencing input: PBMCs. The TCR sequence derives from a young man in good health and CMV-seropositive. J is TRBJ2-1 and V is TRBV6-1, with 10 bases matching TRBD2. CDR3 in amino acids: CASTPTSGWGNEQFF. For the CDR3, the DNA is TGTGCCAGCACACCGACTAGCGGGTGGGGCAATGAGCAGTTCTTC.